The clone carrying this TCR beta chain turned up a few times. MiXCR, applied by TCRdb to the 5' RACE reads, yields one record per CDR3 protein. The sample has 200,000 to 250,000 distinct CDR3 sequences; approximately 7% are singletons. The data derive from a study of identical twins. The same sample was also used in a study of yellow fever vaccine responses in identical twins.

The sequence was collected from a woman between 18 and 29 years old in good health. Sequencing was performed on memory (CD45RO+) T cells sorted from blood.

CDR3 loop: CASSQLSSGSSYNEQFF. CDR3 DNA: TGTGCCAGCAGCCAACTTTCTAGCGGTAGCTCCTACAATGAGCAGTTCTTC. The chain couples TRBV14 to TRBJ2-1, with TRBD2 matching 7 bases. Per the germline V gene, CDR1 is SGHDN and CDR2 is FVKESK. J was trimmed by 0 bases and V by 2 bases; bases with no gene match: 7. CDR3 length: 17 amino acids. Supplemented by reference TRBV14 and TRBJ2-1, the full variable domain reads EAGVTQFPSHSVIEKGQTVTLRCDPISGHDNLYWYRRVMGKEIKFLLHFVKESKQDESGMPNNRFLAERTGGTYSTLKVQPAELEDSGVYFCASSQLSSGSSYNEQFFGPGTRLTVL.